What follows are 4 T cell receptor beta chains derived from one specimen sequenced in a study of T cells in Graves' hyperthyroidism and ophthalmopathy. TCR beta CDR3 sequences were amplified from RNA transcripts. RT-PCR in the first round (using the HTBI primer set) targeted the TCR CDR3. TCRdb re-derived calls from the multiplex PCR reads in MiXCR, one entry per CDR3 protein. The repertoire includes about 640,000 distinct CDR3 sequences, more than 12% of them detected once, and 9.5% to 15% sits in the top ten. Specimen: blood. These receptors all stem from a woman aged 45-65 years with Graves' ophthalmopathy.

This clonotype was observed at least ten times. V gene TRBV12-3 or TRBV12-4 combines with J gene TRBJ2-7; TRBD2 might be the D (6 bases). V was clipped by 5 bases and J by 2 bases, with 22 bases between them. This CDR3 has 17 residues. This chain's CDR3 is CASSPEAGIPFTYEQYF. The CDR3 DNA reads TGTGCCAGCAGTCCGGAGGCGGGGATTCCATTCACCTACGAGCAGTACTTC.

Concerning this clonotype itself: Since a much larger clone is just one base distant, this may be a read error. This chain connects TRBV3-1 to TRBJ2-7; D not resolved. CDR3 length: 14 residues. Germline V gene lookup returns CDR1 LGHDT and CDR2 YNNKEL (reference sequence). The CDR3 nucleotides are TGTGCCAGCGGCCAAGGAAACTACCCCTACGAGCAGTACTTC. It specifies CASGQGNYPYEQYF.

This chain links TRBV19 with TRBJ1-1; 7 bases align to TRBD1. This CDR3 comprises 12 residues. V shed 3 bases, J shed 6 bases, and the junction held 1 base outside the gene matches. CDR1 and CDR2 from the germline V gene are LNHDA and SQIVND (reference sequence). The DNA of the CDR3 is TGTGCCAGTAGTATGGGACAGCCTGAAGCTTTCTTT. Its protein is CASSMGQPEAFF.

This clonotype was detected a few times. This chain links TRBV27 with TRBJ1-2; D gene unclear. Germline V gene lookup returns CDR1 MNHEY and CDR2 SMNVEV (reference sequence). Between the trimmed V and J ends, which lost 3 bases and 9 bases, there was a span of 14 bases. This CDR3 spans 13 amino acids. The CDR3 is CASSFLSPFSYTF. The CDR3 DNA is TGTGCCAGCAGTTTCCTCTCTCCCTTTAGCTACACCTTC.